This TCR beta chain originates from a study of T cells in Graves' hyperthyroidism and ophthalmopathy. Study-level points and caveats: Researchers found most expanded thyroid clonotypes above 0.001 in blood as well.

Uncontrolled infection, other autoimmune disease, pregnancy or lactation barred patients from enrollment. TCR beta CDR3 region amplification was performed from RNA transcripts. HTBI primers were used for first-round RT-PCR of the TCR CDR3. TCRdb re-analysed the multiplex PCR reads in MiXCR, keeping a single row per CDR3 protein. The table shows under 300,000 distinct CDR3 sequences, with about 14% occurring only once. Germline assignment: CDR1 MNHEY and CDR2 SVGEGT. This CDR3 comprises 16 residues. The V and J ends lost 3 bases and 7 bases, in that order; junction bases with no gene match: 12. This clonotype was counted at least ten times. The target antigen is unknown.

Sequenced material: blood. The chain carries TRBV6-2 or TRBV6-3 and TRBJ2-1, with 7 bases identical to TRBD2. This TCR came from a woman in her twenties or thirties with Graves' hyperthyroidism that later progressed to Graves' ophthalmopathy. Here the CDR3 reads CASSYAPRREFNEQFF. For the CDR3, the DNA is TGTGCCAGCAGTTATGCCCCACGGCGGGAGTTTAATGAGCAGTTCTTC.